Shown below are 9 T cell receptor beta chains from a single sample sequenced in a study of cytomegalovirus exposure and HLA in healthy donors. Primers for the PCR totalled 60 Vbeta and 13 Jbeta. The protocol was immunoSEQ multiplex PCR, while the TCRdb copy is restricted to in-frame clones and leaves out a portion. The sample includes 150,000 to 200,000 clones, approximately 80% seen only once; the top ten take over 4.5%. Material: PBMCs. Every receptor here comes from a woman between 18 and 29 years old in good health and CMV-seropositive.

The chain has TRBV7-2 and TRBJ2-3; 9 nucleotides agree with TRBD1. V lost 2 bases and J lost 4; bases outside the gene matches: 7. The length of the CDR3 is 16 residues. The germline V gene has CDR1 SGHTA and CDR2 FQGNSA. CDR3 residues: CASSLPGQGYSDTQYF. The CDR3 region has the DNA TGTGCCAGCAGCTTACCGGGACAGGGTTACTCAGATACGCAGTATTTT.

Note on this clone: The sample has other DNA sequences that encode this CDR3 too. The chain combines TRBV4-3 with TRBJ2-7; 12 nucleotides match TRBD2. This CDR3 comprises 15 residues. CDR1 and CDR2 from the germline V gene are LGHNA and YSLEER. V lost 4 bases to trimming and J lost 2 bases; unmatched junction nucleotides: 3. The CDR3 spells CASSPGLAGTYEQYF. In DNA form, the CDR3 reads TGCGCCAGCAGCCCCGGACTAGCGGGGACCTACGAGCAGTACTTC.

V gene TRBV7-8 combines with J gene TRBJ2-5; 14 nucleotides align to TRBD2. Unmatched junction bases numbered 9, after V lost 5 bases and J lost 4 bases. CDR3 length: 17 amino acids. From germline, CDR1 is SGHVS and CDR2 FQNEAQ. This CDR3 is CASSATSGGAGGETQYF. DNA for the CDR3: TGTGCCAGCAGCGCGACTAGCGGGGGGGCCGGGGGAGAGACCCAGTACTTC.

The chain carries TRBV18 and TRBJ1-2, with 9 positions matching TRBD1. J lost 6 bases, V lost 6 bases, and 8 bases had no gene match. Germline values: CDR1 KGHSH, CDR2 LQKENI. This CDR3 comprises 14 residues. CDR3 DNA: TGTGCCAGCTCCAAATGGGACAGGGAGGATGGCTACACCTTC. Its protein product is CASSKWDREDGYTF.

The chain carries TRBV6-5 and TRBJ1-6; 7 positions agree with TRBD1. From germline, CDR1 is MNHEY and CDR2 SVGAGI. The CDR3 totals 16 residues. Germline trimming cut 0 bases from V and 7 bases from J; bases unmatched to any gene: 6. The CDR3 region has the DNA TGTGCCAGCAGTTACTCGCCCGGACAGGTCAATTCACCCCTCCACTTT. Protein sequence: CASSYSPGQVNSPLHF.

The chain recombines TRBV28 with TRBJ1-2; the D is unclear. The V gene lost 5 bases and the J gene lost 4 bases, with 5 bases spanning the gap. The CDR3 covers 11 residues. Germline CDR1 and CDR2: MDHEN and SYDVKM. This CDR3 is CASSRVYGYTF. CDR3 coding DNA: TGTGCCAGCAGTCGCGTCTATGGCTACACCTTC.

To note about this clone: One end of the junction fails to match germline, which may point to a read error. V usage is TRBV25-1 and J usage is TRBJ2-5; TRBD1 matches 9 bases. Germline V lookup: CDR1 MGHDK, CDR2 SYGVNS. The CDR3 runs to 14 residues. CDR3 in DNA: TGTGTCAGCAGTCGCGGGACAGGGAGGGAGACCCAGTACTTC. Its protein product is CVSSRGTGRETQYF. The complete variable domain, with remaining parts taken from reference TRBV25-1 and TRBJ2-5, reads EADIYQTPRYLVIGTGKKITLECSQTMGHDKMYWYQQDPGMELHLIHYSYGVNSTEKGDLSSESTVSRIRTEHFPLTLESARPSHTSQYLCVSSRGTGRETQYFGPGTRLLVL.

The rearrangement uses TRBV7-9 and TRBJ2-7, with TRBD1 identical over 11 bases. The CDR3 length is 15 residues. Germline CDR1 reads SEHNR; CDR2 reads FQNEAQ (reference sequence). The trim removed 5 bases at V and 2 bases at J, leaving 5 bases unmatched. The CDR3 is CASSPGTGGPYEQYF. The CDR3 DNA reads as TGTGCCAGCAGCCCTGGGACAGGGGGGCCCTACGAGCAGTACTTC. Variable domain in full (rest from reference TRBV7-9 and TRBJ2-7): DTGVSQNPRHKITKRGQNVTFRCDPISEHNRLYWYRQTLGQGPEFLTYFQNEAQLEKSRLLSDRFSAERPKGSFSTLEIQRTEQGDSAMYLCASSPGTGGPYEQYFGPGTRLTVT.

The chain has TRBV27 and TRBJ1-4; D might be TRBD1 (6 bases). The V gene lost 1 base and the J gene lost 8 bases, with 11 bases spanning the gap. The CDR3 is made up of 14 amino acids. Germline CDR1 reads MNHEY; CDR2 reads SMNVEV (reference sequence). This CDR3 reads CASSLYRVVEKLFF. As DNA, the CDR3 is TGTGCCAGCAGTTTATACAGGGTAGTAGAAAAACTGTTTTTT. Based on the CDR3 plus reference TRBV27 and TRBJ1-4, the full variable domain is EAQVTQNPRYLITVTGKKLTVTCSQNMNHEYMSWYRQDPGLGLRQIYYSMNVEVTDKGDVPEGYKVSRKEKRNFPLILESPSPNQTSLYFCASSLYRVVEKLFFGSGTQLSVL.